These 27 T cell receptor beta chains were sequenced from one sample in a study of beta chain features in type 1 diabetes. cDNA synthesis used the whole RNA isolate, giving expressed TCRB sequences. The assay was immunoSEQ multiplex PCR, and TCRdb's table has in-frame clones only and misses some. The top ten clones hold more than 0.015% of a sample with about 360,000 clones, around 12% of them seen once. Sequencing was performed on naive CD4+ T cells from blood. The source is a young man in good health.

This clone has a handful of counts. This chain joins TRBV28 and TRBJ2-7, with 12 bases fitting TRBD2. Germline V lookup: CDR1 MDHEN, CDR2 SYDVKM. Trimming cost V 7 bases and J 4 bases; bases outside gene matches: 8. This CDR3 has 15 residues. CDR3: CASISGTSGRYEQYF. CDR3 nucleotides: TGTGCCAGCATCTCCGGGACTAGCGGGCGGTACGAGCAGTACTTC.

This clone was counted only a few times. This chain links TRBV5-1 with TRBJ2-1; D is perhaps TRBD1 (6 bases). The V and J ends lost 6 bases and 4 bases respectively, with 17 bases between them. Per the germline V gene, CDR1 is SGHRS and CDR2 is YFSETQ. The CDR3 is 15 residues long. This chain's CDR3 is CASTDTTGSYNEQFF. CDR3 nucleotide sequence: TGCGCCAGCACCGACACGACAGGCAGTTACAATGAGCAGTTCTTC.

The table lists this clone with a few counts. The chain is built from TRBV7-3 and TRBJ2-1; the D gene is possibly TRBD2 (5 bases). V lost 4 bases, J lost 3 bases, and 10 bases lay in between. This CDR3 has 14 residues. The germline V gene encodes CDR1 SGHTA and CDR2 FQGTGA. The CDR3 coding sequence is TGTGCCAGCAGCTCAGGCGGGTACTACAATGAGCAGTTCTTC. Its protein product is CASSSGGYYNEQFF. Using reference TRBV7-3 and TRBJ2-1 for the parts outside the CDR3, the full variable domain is GAGVSQTPSNKVTEKGKYVELRCDPISGHTALYWYRQSLGQGPEFLIYFQGTGAADDSGLPNDRFFAVRPEGSVSTLKIQRTERGDSAVYLCASSSGGYYNEQFFGPGTRLTVL.

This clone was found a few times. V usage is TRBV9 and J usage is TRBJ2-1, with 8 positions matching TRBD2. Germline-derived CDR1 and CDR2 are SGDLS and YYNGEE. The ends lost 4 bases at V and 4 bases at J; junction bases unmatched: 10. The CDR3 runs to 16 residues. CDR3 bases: TGTGCCAGCAGCTCATCGGGGGGGACACTTTACAATGAGCAGTTCTTC. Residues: CASSSSGGTLYNEQFF.

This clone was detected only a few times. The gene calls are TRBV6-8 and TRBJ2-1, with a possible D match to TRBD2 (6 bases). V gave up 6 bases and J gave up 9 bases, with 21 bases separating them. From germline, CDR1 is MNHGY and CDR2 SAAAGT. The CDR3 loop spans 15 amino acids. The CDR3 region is CASRRTNSPFREQFF. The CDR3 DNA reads TGTGCCAGCAGAAGGACTAATAGCCCTTTTCGTGAGCAGTTCTTC.

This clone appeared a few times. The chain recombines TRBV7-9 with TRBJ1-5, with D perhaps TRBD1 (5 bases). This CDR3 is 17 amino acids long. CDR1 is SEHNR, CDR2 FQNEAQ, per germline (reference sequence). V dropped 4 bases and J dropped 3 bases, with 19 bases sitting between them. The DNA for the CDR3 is TGTGCCAGCAGCTCAACCCGAAGGCAGGGCAACAATCAGCCCCAGCATTTT. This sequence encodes CASSSTRRQGNNQPQHF.

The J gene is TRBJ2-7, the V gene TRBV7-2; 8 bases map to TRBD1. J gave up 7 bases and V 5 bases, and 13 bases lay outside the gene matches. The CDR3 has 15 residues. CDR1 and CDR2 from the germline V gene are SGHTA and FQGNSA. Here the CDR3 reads CASSPRTGRTGEQYF. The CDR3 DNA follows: TGTGCCAGCAGCCCACGGACAGGGAGGACGGGGGAGCAGTACTTC. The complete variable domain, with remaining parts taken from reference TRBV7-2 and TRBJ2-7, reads GAGVSQSPSNKVTEKGKDVELRCDPISGHTALYWYRQSLGQGLEFLIYFQGNSAPDKSGLPSDRFSAERTGGSVSTLTIQRTQQEDSAVYLCASSPRTGRTGEQYFGPGTRLTVT.

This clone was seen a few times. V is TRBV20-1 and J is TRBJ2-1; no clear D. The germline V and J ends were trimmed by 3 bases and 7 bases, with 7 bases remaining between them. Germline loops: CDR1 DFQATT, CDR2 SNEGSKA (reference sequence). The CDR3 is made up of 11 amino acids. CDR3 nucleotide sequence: TGCAGTGCTAGTTCCAGAAATGAGCAGTTCTTC. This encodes CSASSRNEQFF.

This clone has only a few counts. CDR3 nucleotide sequence: TGTGCCAGCAGCCCCGGGATCTTTAACTATGGCTACACCTTC. Its translation: CASSPGIFNYGYTF. The chain recombines TRBV6-5 with TRBJ1-2; D is uncertain. Trimming pared 6 bases from V and 1 base from J, leaving 12 bases between. The CDR3 is 14 residues long. The germline gives CDR1 MNHEY, CDR2 SVGAGI.

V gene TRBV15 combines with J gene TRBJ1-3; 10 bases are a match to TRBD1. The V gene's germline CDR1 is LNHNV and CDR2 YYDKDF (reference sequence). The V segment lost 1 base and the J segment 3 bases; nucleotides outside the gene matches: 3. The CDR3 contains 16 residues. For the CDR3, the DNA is TGTGCCACCAGCAGAGGACGGGACAGGGGTGGAAACACCATATATTTT. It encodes CATSRGRDRGGNTIYF.

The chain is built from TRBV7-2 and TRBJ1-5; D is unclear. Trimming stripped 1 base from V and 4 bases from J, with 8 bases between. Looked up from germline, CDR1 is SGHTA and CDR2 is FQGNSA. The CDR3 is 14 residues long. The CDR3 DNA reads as TGTGCCAGCAGCTTAGTTCTAGGAAATCAGCCCCAGCATTTT. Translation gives CASSLVLGNQPQHF.

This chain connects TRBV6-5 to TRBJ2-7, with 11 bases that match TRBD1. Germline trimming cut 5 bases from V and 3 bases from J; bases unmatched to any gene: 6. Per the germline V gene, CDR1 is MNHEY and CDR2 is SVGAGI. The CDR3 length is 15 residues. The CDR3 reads CASSRSGTGGYEQYF. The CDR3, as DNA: TGTGCCAGCAGTCGATCCGGGACAGGGGGCTACGAGCAGTACTTC.

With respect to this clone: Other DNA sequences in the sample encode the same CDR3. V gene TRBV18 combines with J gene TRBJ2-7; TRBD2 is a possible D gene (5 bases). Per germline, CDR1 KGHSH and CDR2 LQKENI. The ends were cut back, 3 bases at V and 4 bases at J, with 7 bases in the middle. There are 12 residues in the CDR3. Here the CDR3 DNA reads TGTGCCAGCTCACCGGCGGGTTACGAGCAGTACTTC. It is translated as CASSPAGYEQYF.

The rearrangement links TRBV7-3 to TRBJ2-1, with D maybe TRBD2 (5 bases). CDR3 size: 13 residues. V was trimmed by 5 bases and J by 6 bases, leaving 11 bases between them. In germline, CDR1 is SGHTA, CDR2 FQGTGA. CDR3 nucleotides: TGTGCCAGCAGCCCTAACCTAGCCAATGAGCAGTTCTTC. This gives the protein CASSPNLANEQFF.

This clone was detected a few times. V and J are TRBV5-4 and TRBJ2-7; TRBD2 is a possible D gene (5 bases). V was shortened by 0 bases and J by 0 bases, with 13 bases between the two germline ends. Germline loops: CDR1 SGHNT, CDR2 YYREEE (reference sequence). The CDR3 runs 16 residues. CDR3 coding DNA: TGTGCCAGCAGCTTGGCGCCCGGGGTCTACTCCTACGAGCAGTACTTC. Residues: CASSLAPGVYSYEQYF.

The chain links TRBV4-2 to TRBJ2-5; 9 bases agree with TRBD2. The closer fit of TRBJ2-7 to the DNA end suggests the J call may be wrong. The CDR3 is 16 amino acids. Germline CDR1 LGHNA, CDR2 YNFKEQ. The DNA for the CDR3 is TGTGCCAGCAGTCCAAGATTTGCTAGCGGGATTGGCGAGCAGTACTTC. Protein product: CASSPRFASGIGEQYF.

In DNA form, the CDR3 reads TGTGCCAGCAGTACGGGAGTTCATGGCTACACCTTC. The encoded protein is CASSTGVHGYTF. The rearrangement links TRBV28 to TRBJ1-2; D remains unclear. V was trimmed by 5 bases and J by 6 bases, leaving 10 bases between them. This CDR3 comprises 12 residues. Looked up from germline, CDR1 is MDHEN and CDR2 is SYDVKM.

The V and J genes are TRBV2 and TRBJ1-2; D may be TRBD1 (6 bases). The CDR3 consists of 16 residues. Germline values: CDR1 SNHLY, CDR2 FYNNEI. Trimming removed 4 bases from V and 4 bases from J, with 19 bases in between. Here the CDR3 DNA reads TGTGCCAGCAGTGGGAGACAGGTAGCTTCGGGCTATGGCTACACCTTC. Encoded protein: CASSGRQVASGYGYTF.

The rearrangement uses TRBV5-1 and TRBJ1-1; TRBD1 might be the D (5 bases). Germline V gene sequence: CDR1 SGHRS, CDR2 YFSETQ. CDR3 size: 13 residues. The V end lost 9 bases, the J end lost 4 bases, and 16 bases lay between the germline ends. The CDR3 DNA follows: TGCGCCACCCGCAGGGCCCGAACCACTGAAGCTTTCTTT. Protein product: CATRRARTTEAFF.

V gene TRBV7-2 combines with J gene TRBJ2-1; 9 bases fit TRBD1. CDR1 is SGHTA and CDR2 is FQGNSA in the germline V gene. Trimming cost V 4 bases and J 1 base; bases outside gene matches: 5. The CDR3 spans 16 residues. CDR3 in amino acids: CASSSGGTGSYNEQFF. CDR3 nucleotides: TGTGCCAGCAGCTCAGGGGGGACAGGGTCCTACAATGAGCAGTTCTTC. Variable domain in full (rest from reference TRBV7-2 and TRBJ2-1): GAGVSQSPSNKVTEKGKDVELRCDPISGHTALYWYRQSLGQGLEFLIYFQGNSAPDKSGLPSDRFSAERTGGSVSTLTIQRTQQEDSAVYLCASSSGGTGSYNEQFFGPGTRLTVL.

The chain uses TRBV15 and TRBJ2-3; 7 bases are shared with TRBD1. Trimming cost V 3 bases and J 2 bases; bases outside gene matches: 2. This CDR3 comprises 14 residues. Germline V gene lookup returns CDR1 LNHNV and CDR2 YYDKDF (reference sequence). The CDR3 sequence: CATSRGTVTDTQYF. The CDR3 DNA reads TGTGCCACCAGCAGGGGGACAGTCACAGATACGCAGTATTTT.

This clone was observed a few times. The CDR3 protein is CASSPTGERTGELFF. CDR3 in DNA: TGTGCCAGCTCACCAACTGGGGAGAGGACCGGGGAGCTGTTTTTT. The chain recombines TRBV18 with TRBJ2-2; D possibly corresponds to TRBD2 (5 bases). The germline V gene has CDR1 KGHSH and CDR2 LQKENI. The V gene lost 2 bases and the J gene lost 5 bases, with 12 bases spanning the gap. The CDR3 loop spans 15 amino acids.

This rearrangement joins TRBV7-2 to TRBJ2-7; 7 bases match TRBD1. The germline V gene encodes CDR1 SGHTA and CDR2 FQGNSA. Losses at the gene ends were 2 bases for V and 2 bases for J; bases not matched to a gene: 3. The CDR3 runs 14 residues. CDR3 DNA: TGTGCCAGCAGCTTAAGACAGGGAACCTACGAGCAGTACTTC. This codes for CASSLRQGTYEQYF.

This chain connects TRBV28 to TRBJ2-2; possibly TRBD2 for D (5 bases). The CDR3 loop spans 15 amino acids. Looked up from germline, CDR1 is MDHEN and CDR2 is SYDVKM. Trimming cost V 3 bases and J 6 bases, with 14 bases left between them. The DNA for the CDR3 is TGTGCCAGCAGTTTTCTACGCGGACTTCCCGGGGAGCTGTTTTTT. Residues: CASSFLRGLPGELFF. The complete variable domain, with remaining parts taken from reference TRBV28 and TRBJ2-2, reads DVKVTQSSRYLVKRTGEKVFLECVQDMDHENMFWYRQDPGLGLRLIYFSYDVKMKEKGDIPEGYSVSREKKERFSLILESASTNQTSMYLCASSFLRGLPGELFFGEGSRLTVL.

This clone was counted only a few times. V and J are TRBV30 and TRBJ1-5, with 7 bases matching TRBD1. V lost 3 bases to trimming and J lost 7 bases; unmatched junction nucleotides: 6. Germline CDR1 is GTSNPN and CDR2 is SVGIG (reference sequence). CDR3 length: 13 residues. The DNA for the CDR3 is TGTGCCTGGAGGGGCCCCAGGGGGCAGCCCCAGCATTTT. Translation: CAWRGPRGQPQHF.

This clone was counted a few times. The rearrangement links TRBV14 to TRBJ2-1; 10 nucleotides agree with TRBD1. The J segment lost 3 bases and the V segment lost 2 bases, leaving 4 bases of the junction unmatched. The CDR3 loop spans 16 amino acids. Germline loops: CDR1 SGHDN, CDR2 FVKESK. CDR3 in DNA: TGTGCCAGCAGCCAAAGACAGGGGGCTAACTACAATGAGCAGTTCTTC. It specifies CASSQRQGANYNEQFF.

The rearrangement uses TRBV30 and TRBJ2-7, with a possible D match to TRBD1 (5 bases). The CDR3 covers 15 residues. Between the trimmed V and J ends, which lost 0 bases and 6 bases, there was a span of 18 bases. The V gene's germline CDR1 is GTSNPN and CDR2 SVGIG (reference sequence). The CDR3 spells CAWSVPALRTSEQYF. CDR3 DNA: TGTGCCTGGAGTGTACCGGCCCTTAGGACATCCGAGCAGTACTTC.